A single sample is the source of the 6 T cell receptor beta chains below, sequenced in a study of cytomegalovirus exposure and HLA in healthy donors. Clones were read by immunoSEQ multiplex PCR, and TCRdb kept only the in-frame ones, dropping some. The repertoire holds more than 90,000 clones, with roughly 83% as singletons. The sequencing input was PBMCs. These receptors were taken from a man aged 18 to 30 in good health and CMV-seronegative.

The J gene is TRBJ2-1, the V gene TRBV7-8, with D tentatively TRBD1 (6 bases). The germline CDR1 and CDR2 sequences are SGHVS and FQNEAQ. V was cut by 5 bases and J by 0 bases, with 17 bases left in between. The length of the CDR3 is 17 residues. The CDR3 DNA follows: TGTGCCAGCAGCGCACCCCGGGACACTAGCTCCTACAATGAGCAGTTCTTC. Translated: CASSAPRDTSSYNEQFF.

The chain links TRBV29-1 to TRBJ2-1; 9 bases align to TRBD1. The germline V gene has CDR1 SQVTM and CDR2 ANQGSEA. The ends lost 7 bases at V and 8 bases at J; junction bases unmatched: 15. The CDR3 totals 15 residues. CDR3 in DNA: TGCAGCGCTTACACTTCACAGGGGGCGCAGGATGAGCAGTTCTTC. It specifies CSAYTSQGAQDEQFF.

The genes are TRBV6-5 and TRBJ1-5; D is unclear. CDR3 size: 15 residues. Deletions cut 6 bases from V and 2 bases from J, with 14 bases between. Germline-derived CDR1 and CDR2 are MNHEY and SVGAGI. The CDR3 nucleotides read TGTGCCAGCAGGGAGACCCCGGTTGGCAATCAGCCCCAGCATTTT. Protein sequence: CASRETPVGNQPQHF.

The chain has TRBV29-1 and TRBJ1-2, with 9 bases identical to TRBD1. Germline lookup yields CDR1 SQVTM and CDR2 ANQGSEA. J lost 1 base, V lost 1 base, and 7 bases had no gene match. The CDR3 is 16 residues long. DNA of the CDR3: TGCAGCGTTGAAGCGTGGACAGGGGACGGTAACTATGGCTACACCTTC. As protein: CSVEAWTGDGNYGYTF.

V and J are TRBV10-3 and TRBJ2-5, with 12 bases matching TRBD2. Trimming removed 5 bases from V and 8 bases from J; junction bases left unmatched: 6. CDR3 size: 14 residues. Germline V gives CDR1 ENHRY, CDR2 SYGVKD. The CDR3 DNA reads TGTGCCATCAGTACTAGCGGGGGGTCGGACACCCAGTACTTC. Translation gives CAISTSGGSDTQYF.

The chain has TRBV6-5 and TRBJ1-2; 8 positions match TRBD1. V was pared by 2 bases and J by 6 bases, with 11 bases of the junction left unmatched. The CDR3 consists of 16 residues. Germline CDR1 is MNHEY and CDR2 is SVGAGI. CDR3 bases: TGTGCCAGCAGTTACGCGGGGGACAGGACATCTGATGGCTACACCTTC. This codes for CASSYAGDRTSDGYTF.